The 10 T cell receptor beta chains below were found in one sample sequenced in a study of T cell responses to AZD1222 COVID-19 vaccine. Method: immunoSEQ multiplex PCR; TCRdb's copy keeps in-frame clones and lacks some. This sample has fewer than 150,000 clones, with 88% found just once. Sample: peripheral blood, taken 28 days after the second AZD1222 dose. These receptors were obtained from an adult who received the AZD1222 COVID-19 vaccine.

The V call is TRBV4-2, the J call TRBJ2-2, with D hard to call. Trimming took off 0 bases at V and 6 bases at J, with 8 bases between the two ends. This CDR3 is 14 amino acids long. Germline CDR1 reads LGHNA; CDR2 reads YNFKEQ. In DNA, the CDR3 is TGTGCCAGCAGCCAAGAATTGGGATCCGGGGAGCTGTTTTTT. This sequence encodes CASSQELGSGELFF.

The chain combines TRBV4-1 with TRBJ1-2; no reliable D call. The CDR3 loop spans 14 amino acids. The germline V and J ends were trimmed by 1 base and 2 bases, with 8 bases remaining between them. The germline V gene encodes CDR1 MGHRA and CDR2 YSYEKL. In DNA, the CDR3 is TGCGCCAGCAGCCAAGGGGTCTTAAACTATGGCTACACCTTC. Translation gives CASSQGVLNYGYTF.

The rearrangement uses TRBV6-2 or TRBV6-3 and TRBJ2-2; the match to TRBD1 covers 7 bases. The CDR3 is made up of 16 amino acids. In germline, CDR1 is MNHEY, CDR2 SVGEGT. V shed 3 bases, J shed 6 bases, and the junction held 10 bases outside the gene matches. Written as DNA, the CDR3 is TGTGCCAGCAGTTATGAGGGGGCAGAAGTATCCGGGGAGCTGTTTTTT. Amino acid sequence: CASSYEGAEVSGELFF.

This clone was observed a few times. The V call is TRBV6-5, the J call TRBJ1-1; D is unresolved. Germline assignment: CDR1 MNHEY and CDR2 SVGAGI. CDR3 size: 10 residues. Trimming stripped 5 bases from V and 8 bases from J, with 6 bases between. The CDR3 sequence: CASSRGEAFF. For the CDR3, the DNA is TGTGCCAGCAGTAGAGGAGAAGCTTTCTTT.

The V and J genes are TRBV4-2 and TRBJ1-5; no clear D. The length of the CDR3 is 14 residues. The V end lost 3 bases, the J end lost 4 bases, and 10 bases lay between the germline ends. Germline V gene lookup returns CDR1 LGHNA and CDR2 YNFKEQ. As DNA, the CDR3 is TGTGCCAGCAGCCAGGGCTCATCTAATCAGCCCCAGCATTTT. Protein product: CASSQGSSNQPQHF.

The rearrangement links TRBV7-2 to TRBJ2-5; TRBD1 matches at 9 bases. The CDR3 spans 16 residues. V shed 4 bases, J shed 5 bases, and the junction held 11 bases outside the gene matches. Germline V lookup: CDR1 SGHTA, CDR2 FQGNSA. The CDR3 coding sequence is TGTGCCAGCAGCTCAGTGGACAGGGGCGTCTGGGAGACCCAGTACTTC. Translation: CASSSVDRGVWETQYF.

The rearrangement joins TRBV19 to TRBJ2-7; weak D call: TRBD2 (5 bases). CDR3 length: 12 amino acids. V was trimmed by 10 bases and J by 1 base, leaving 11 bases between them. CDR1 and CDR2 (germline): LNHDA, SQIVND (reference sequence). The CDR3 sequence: CATSDLSYEQYF. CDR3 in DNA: TGTGCCACCTCGGACTTATCCTACGAGCAGTACTTC.

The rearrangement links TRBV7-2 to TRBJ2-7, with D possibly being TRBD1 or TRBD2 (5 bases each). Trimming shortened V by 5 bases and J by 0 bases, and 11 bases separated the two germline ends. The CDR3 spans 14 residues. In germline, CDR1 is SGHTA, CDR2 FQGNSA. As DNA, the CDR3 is TGTGCCAGCAGCACCCGGGACCCCTCCTACGAGCAGTACTTC. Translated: CASSTRDPSYEQYF.

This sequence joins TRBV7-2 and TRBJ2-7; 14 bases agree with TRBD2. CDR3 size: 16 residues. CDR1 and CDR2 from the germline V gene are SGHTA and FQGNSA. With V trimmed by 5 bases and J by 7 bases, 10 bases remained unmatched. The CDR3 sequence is CASSPTSGGAVREQYF. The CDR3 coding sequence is TGTGCCAGCAGCCCGACTAGCGGGGGGGCCGTTCGGGAGCAGTACTTC.

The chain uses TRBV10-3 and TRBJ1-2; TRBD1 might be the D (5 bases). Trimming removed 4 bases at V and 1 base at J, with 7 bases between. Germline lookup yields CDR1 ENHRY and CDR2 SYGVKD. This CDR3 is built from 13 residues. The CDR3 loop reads CAISVDSNYGYTF. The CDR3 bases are TGTGCCATCAGTGTAGACAGTAACTATGGCTACACCTTC.